The sequence of this TCR beta chain was determined in a study of cytomegalovirus exposure and HLA in healthy donors. Study-wide points: Earlier results showed most TCR beta V segments being productive about 87% or about 30% of the time. Cytomegalovirus association was assigned to more than 150 TCR beta chains.

PCR used 60 Vbeta primers and 13 Jbeta primers. TCRdb keeps only in-frame clones here, not all; method: immunoSEQ multiplex PCR. Of 150,000 to 200,000 clones listed, 80% are singletons. The germline V gene encodes CDR1 SEHNR and CDR2 FQNEAQ (reference sequence). CDR3 size: 15 residues. V lost 6 bases to trimming and J lost 6 bases; unmatched junction nucleotides: 8. A remark on this clone: The antigen is unknown.

This sequence joins TRBV7-9 and TRBJ2-3, with 11 bases that match TRBD2. The sequence was obtained from a man aged 35 to 55 in good health and CMV-seronegative. The sample taken for sequencing was PBMCs. The CDR3 nucleotides are TGTGCCAGCAGTACTAGCGGGAGCCCGGGGGATACGCAGTATTTT. Translated, it gives CASSTSGSPGDTQYF.